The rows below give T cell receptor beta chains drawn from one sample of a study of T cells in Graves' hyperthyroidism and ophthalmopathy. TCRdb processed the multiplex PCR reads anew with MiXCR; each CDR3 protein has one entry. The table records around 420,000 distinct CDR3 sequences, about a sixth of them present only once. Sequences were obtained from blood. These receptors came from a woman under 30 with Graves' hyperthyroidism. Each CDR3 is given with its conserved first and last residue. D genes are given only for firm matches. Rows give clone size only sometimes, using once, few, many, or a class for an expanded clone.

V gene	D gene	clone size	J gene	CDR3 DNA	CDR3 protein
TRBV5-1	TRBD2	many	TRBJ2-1	TGCGCCAGCAACGGCGGGGGGTCCGGGAATGAGCAGTTCTTC	CASNGGGSGNEQFF
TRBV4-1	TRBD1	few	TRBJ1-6	TGCGCCAGCAGCCTCAACAAGCCGACAGGGGGTTCACCCCTCCACTTT	CASSLNKPTGGSPLHF
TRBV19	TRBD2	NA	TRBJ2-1	TGTGCCAGTAGTATGGAGGGGCCACATACTAGCGGAGAGGGGAATGAGCAGTTCTTC	CASSMEGPHTSGEGNEQFF
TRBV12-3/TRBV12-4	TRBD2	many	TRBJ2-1	TGTGCCAGCAGTTTGGCTAGCGGGCTCAATGAGCAGTTCTTC	CASSLASGLNEQFF
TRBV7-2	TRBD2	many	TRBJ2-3	TGTGCCAGCAGCTTCAATTGGCTAGCGGGAGATACGCAGTATTTT	CASSFNWLAGDTQYF
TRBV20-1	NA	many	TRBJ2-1	TGCAGTGCTAGCCCCCACAATGAGCAGTTCTTC	CSASPHNEQFF
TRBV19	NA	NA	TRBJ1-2	TGTGCCACATCCCCCGGGGACAACTATGGCTACACCTTC	CATSPGDNYGYTF
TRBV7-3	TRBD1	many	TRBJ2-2	TGTGCCAGCAGCTTAACCGGCCCACAGGGGGCGAACACCGGGGAGCTGTTTTTT	CASSLTGPQGANTGELFF
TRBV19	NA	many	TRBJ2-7	TGTGCCAGTAGTACCAGACTAGTAAACGAGGTAGTCGAGCAGTACTTC	CASSTRLVNEVVEQYF
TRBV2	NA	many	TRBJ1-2	TGTGCCAGCAGTGGAGGGATCGGCTACACCTTC	CASSGGIGYTF
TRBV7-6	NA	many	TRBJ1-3	TGTGCCAGCAGCTTAGATGGGGGAGGTGGAAACACCATATATTTT	CASSLDGGGGNTIYF
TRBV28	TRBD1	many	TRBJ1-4	TGTGCCAGCTGCTCGGGACAGCTTGCAACTAATGAAAAACTGTTTTTT	CASCSGQLATNEKLFF
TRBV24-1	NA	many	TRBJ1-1	TGTGCCACCAGTGGTCTCGCGGGGACTGAAGCTTTCTTT	CATSGLAGTEAFF
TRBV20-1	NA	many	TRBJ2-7	TGCAGTGCTAGAGTGGATCCCAGCTCCTACGAGCAGTACTTC	CSARVDPSSYEQYF
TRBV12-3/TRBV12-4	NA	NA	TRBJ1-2	TGTGCCAGCACCCCGACAGGCCGCGATGGCTACACCTTC	CASTPTGRDGYTF
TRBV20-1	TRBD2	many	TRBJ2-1	TGCAGTGCTGCCGCACTAGCGGTTTACAATGAGCAGTTCTTC	CSAAALAVYNEQFF
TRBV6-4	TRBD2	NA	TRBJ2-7	TGTGCCAGCAGTGACTCGACTAGCGGGGGCAATGAGCAGTACTTC	CASSDSTSGGNEQYF
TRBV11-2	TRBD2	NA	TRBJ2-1	TGTGCCAGCAGGAGTCATCTAGCGGGGGGGGGGTTCTTC	CASRSHLAGGGFF
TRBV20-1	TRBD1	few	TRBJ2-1	TGCAGTGCCCACCGGGACAGGGCAGACAATGAGCAGTTCTTC	CSAHRDRADNEQFF
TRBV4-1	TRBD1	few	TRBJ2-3	TGCGCCAGCAGCCATACCCAGGGGGCCGGCACAGATACGCAGTATTTT	CASSHTQGAGTDTQYF
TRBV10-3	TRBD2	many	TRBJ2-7	TGTGCCATCAGGGGAGCGGGGGGGTACTCCTACGAGCAGTACTTC	CAIRGAGGYSYEQYF
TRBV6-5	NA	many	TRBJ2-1	TGTGCCAGCAGTTACTCGAAGGGCGGGGCATTTGAGCAGTTCTTC	CASSYSKGGAFEQFF
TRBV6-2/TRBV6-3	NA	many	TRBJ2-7	TGTGCCAGCGGCCGGCTACGGACAGACCTCTCCTACGAGCAGTACTTC	CASGRLRTDLSYEQYF
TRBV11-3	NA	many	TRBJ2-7	TGTGCCAGCACCCCTAGCGCAGCCTACGAGCAGTACTTC	CASTPSAAYEQYF
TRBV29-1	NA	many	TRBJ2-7	TGCAGCGTACGCTCCTCCTCGCGCAACGAGCAGTACTTC	CSVRSSSRNEQYF
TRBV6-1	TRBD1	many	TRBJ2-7	TGTGCCAGCAGCCCTACAGGGGGACCCTACGAGCAGTACTTC	CASSPTGGPYEQYF
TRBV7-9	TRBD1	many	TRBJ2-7	TGTGCCAGCAGCCCTCCCGGGACAGGGGGTAGCGAGCAGTACTTC	CASSPPGTGGSEQYF
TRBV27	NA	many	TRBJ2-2	TGTGCCAGCAGTTCAGGAGCCATACTAACCGGGGAGCTGTTTTTT	CASSSGAILTGELFF
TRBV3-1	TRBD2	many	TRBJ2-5	TGTGCCAGCAGCCAAGGTGGGGGGGTCCAAGAGACCCAGTACTTC	CASSQGGGVQETQYF
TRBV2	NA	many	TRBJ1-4	TGTGCCAGCAGTGAAGGGGACCGGACCAATGAAAAACTGTTTTTT	CASSEGDRTNEKLFF
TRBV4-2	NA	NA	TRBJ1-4	TGTGCCAGCAGCCAAGACGACATGGGTGGTGAAAAACTGTTTTTT	CASSQDDMGGEKLFF
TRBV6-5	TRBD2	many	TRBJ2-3	TGTGCCAGCAGTTACTCGCGGCAGGGAGGGGATACGCAGTATTTT	CASSYSRQGGDTQYF
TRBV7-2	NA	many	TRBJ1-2	TGTGCCAGCGCCGTCAGGGATAACTATGGCTACACCTTC	CASAVRDNYGYTF
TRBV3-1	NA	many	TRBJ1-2	TGTGCCAGCAGCCCCCGGCCAATTAATGGCTACACCTTC	CASSPRPINGYTF
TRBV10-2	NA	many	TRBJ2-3	TGCGCCAGCGGAGGCGGCAGCACAGATACGCAGTATTTT	CASGGGSTDTQYF
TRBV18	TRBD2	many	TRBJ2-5	TGTGCCAGCTCACCGAGGAGCGGGGGGGATCAAGAGACCCAGTACTTC	CASSPRSGGDQETQYF
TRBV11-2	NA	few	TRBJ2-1	TGTGCCAGCAGCTTACTAGTCTCTGAGCAGTTCTTC	CASSLLVSEQFF
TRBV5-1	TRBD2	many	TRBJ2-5	TGCGCCAGCAGCTTGTATAGGCTAGCGGGAGTAGGAGAAGAGACCCAGTACTTC	CASSLYRLAGVGEETQYF
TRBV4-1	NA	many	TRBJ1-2	TGCGCCAGCAGCCAAGTAGGGACTGTTGCTAACTATGGCTACACCTTC	CASSQVGTVANYGYTF